The T cell receptor beta chain described here comes from a study of T cells in localized non-small cell lung cancer. Clones were sequenced by immunoSEQ multiplex PCR, and TCRdb holds only the in-frame ones, with some missing. The top ten clones hold more than 20% of a sample with about 24,000 clones, around 90% of them seen once. Study findings and constraints: Tumor showed lower T cell clonality than uninvolved adjacent lung, where it was highest. For the top 100 tumor clones, a median roughly 55 also appeared in adjacent lung.

About this clone itself: The antigen remains undetermined.

J was trimmed by 5 bases and V by 2 bases; bases with no gene match: 11. The CDR3 consists of 17 residues. The V gene's germline CDR1 is SGHDN and CDR2 FVKESK. This clonotype was obtained from a man aged 40 to 70 with stage I squamous cell lung carcinoma. This material consisted of peripheral blood, taken before any cancer treatment. The chain employs TRBV14 and TRBJ2-1, with 8 bases lining up with TRBD1. In nucleotides, the CDR3 is TGTGCCAGCAGCCAACTTACGGCCCAGGGGGCCAACAATGAGCAGTTCTTC. Translation: CASSQLTAQGANNEQFF.